The 15 T cell receptor beta chains below come from one sample, sequenced in a study of blood T cell repertoires in COVID-19. Sequencing used immunoSEQ multiplex PCR; TCRdb keeps in-frame clones, though not all of them. This table has 230,000 or so clones, approximately 84% appearing once. Sequencing was performed on PBMCs or T cells enriched from blood (not recorded which). These receptors originate from a man aged 50 to 60 who had recovered from COVID-19.

The CDR3 nucleotides read TGTGCCAGCAGGCAGAGCGGGGGGAACTACGAGCAGTACTTC. As protein: CASRQSGGNYEQYF. The genes are TRBV14 and TRBJ2-7; 9 nucleotides match TRBD2. Germline CDR1 reads SGHDN; CDR2 reads FVKESK. V lost 6 bases to trimming and J lost 3 bases; unmatched junction nucleotides: 6. This CDR3 has 14 residues.

V is TRBV3-1 (or the pseudogene TRBV3-2) and J is TRBJ1-6; 8 bases agree with TRBD1. V lost 4 bases to trimming and J lost 8 bases; unmatched junction nucleotides: 7. The V gene's germline CDR1 is LGHDT and CDR2 YNNKEL (reference sequence). CDR3 size: 15 residues. CDR3 in amino acids: CASSRGQGLYSPLHF. CDR3 nucleotide sequence: TGTGCCAGCAGCCGAGGACAGGGTTTGTATTCACCCCTCCACTTT.

The chain combines TRBV6-1 with TRBJ1-3; D unresolved. CDR3 length: 16 residues. The germline CDR1 and CDR2 sequences are MNHNS and SASEGT. V lost 3 bases, J lost 0 bases, and 12 bases lay in between. The CDR3 DNA sequence: TGTGCCAGCAGTGATCCTGACGGAGACTCTGGAAACACCATATATTTT. It is translated as CASSDPDGDSGNTIYF.

This clone has a handful of counts. The chain links TRBV5-1 to TRBJ1-4; 8 bases fit TRBD1. V trimming: 4 bases; J trimming: 15 bases; junction bases outside the gene matches: 8. There are 12 residues in the CDR3. Germline CDR1 reads SGHRS; CDR2 reads YFSETQ. The CDR3 sequence is CASSIDRGRVFF. The CDR3 bases are TGCGCCAGCAGCATCGACAGGGGTAGAGTGTTTTTT.

The genes are TRBV11-2 and TRBJ2-1; 10 bases match TRBD2. The CDR3 sequence is 16 residues long. Unmatched junction bases numbered 10, after V lost 5 bases and J lost 6 bases. CDR1 is SGHAT, CDR2 FQNNGV, per germline. CDR3 DNA sequence: TGTGCCAGCAGCCCCATGTGGCTAGCGGGAGTCAATGAGCAGTTCTTC. It encodes CASSPMWLAGVNEQFF.

The gene calls are TRBV5-1 and TRBJ2-3; D is perhaps TRBD2 (6 bases). V lost 0 bases, J lost 8 bases, and 7 bases lay in between. In germline, CDR1 is SGHRS, CDR2 YFSETQ. CDR3 size: 12 residues. In nucleotides, the CDR3 is TGCGCCAGCAGCTTGGACGGGAGTACGCAGTATTTT. It translates to CASSLDGSTQYF.

The chain joins TRBV5-6 to TRBJ2-7; no firm D call. V lost 4 bases to trimming and J lost 2 bases, with 10 bases between them. The CDR3 consists of 13 residues. Germline lookup yields CDR1 SGHDT and CDR2 YYEEEE. This CDR3 reads CASSIDTAYEQYF. CDR3 coding DNA: TGTGCCAGCAGCATTGACACAGCCTACGAGCAGTACTTC.

This clone was found a few times. J is TRBJ2-7 and V is TRBV5-1; no firm D call. V was trimmed by 1 base and J by 3 bases, leaving 8 bases between them. CDR1 and CDR2 (germline): SGHRS, YFSETQ. The CDR3 covers 13 residues. The CDR3 nucleotides read TGCGCCAGCAGCTTGAGGCAGGACTACGAGCAGTACTTC. It specifies CASSLRQDYEQYF.

The chain has TRBV5-8 and TRBJ2-7; TRBD2 matches at 12 bases. The CDR3 length is 16 residues. Germline assignment: CDR1 SGHTS and CDR2 YDEGEE. The J segment lost 5 bases and the V segment lost 4 bases, leaving 10 bases of the junction unmatched. The CDR3 protein is CASSPTSGSPWDEQYF. The CDR3 region has the DNA TGTGCCAGCAGCCCGACTAGCGGGAGCCCTTGGGACGAGCAGTACTTC. Filled out from reference TRBV5-8 and TRBJ2-7, the complete variable domain reads EAGVTQSPTHLIKTRGQQATLRCSPISGHTSVYWYQQALGLGLQFLLWYDEGEERNRGNFPPRFSGRQFPNYSSELNVNALELEDSALYLCASSPTSGSPWDEQYFGPGTRLTVT.

The V gene is TRBV6-2 or TRBV6-3, the J gene TRBJ2-1, with 12 bases aligning to TRBD2. The CDR3 is 17 residues long. Germline V CDR1 and CDR2: MNHEY, SVGEGT. V was clipped by 5 bases and J by 7 bases; unmatched bases: 12. The CDR3 is CASSTRLTSGSTNEQFF. Written as DNA, the CDR3 is TGTGCCAGCAGTACCCGTCTGACTAGCGGGAGTACGAATGAGCAGTTCTTC.

This sequence joins TRBV19 and TRBJ2-5; no firm D call. Germline CDR1 is LNHDA and CDR2 is SQIVND (reference sequence). V was shortened by 3 bases and J by 4 bases, with 12 bases between the two germline ends. This CDR3 region has 14 residues. The CDR3 protein is CASSMRGVGETQYF. DNA for the CDR3: TGTGCCAGTAGTATGCGAGGCGTAGGAGAGACCCAGTACTTC.

The rearrangement uses TRBV5-1 and TRBJ2-7, with D unclear. The V end lost 2 bases, the J end lost 3 bases, and 12 bases lay between the germline ends. This CDR3 contains 14 residues. CDR1 is SGHRS and CDR2 is YFSETQ in the germline V gene. CDR3 DNA: TGCGCCAGCAGCTTAGAGGAAGGTGGCTACGAGCAGTACTTC. It specifies CASSLEEGGYEQYF.

This chain connects TRBV28 to TRBJ2-3, with D perhaps matching TRBD2 (6 bases). The CDR3 runs to 13 residues. Germline loops: CDR1 MDHEN, CDR2 SYDVKM. Trimming cost V 6 bases and J 13 bases, with 20 bases left between them. CDR3 DNA: TGTGCCAGCAGACTATACCGGGACTCCGCGGAGTATTTT. Protein: CASRLYRDSAEYF.

The table lists this clone with a count of one. The chain uses TRBV28 and TRBJ1-5; possible D gene TRBD1, 5 bases. V was shortened by 2 bases and J by 1 base, with 12 bases between the two germline ends. Per germline, CDR1 MDHEN and CDR2 SYDVKM. There are 16 residues in the CDR3. CDR3 sequence: CASSLGGLNSNQPQHF. The CDR3 region has the DNA TGTGCCAGCAGTTTAGGGGGGTTAAACAGCAATCAGCCCCAGCATTTT.

This chain links TRBV4-1 with TRBJ2-5, with 7 positions matching TRBD1. V lost 4 bases and J lost 5; bases outside the gene matches: 10. Germline lookup yields CDR1 MGHRA and CDR2 YSYEKL. This CDR3 contains 15 residues. The CDR3 region has the DNA TGCGCCAGCAGCCGAAATATACAGGGGCGGGAGACCCAGTACTTC. Its translation: CASSRNIQGRETQYF.